Reported below is one TCR beta chain. A read error is possible here, since a much larger clone lies one base away. In this CDR3 the conserved last residue, phenylalanine or tryptophan, is missing, so a read error is likely. The CDR3 runs 15 residues. Trimming removed 1 base at V and 4 bases at J, with 13 bases between. Germline CDR1 SGHTA, CDR2 FQGNSA. The data were obtained in a study of T cell repertoires in cytomegalovirus infection. TCRdb re-called the reads through MiXCR, storing one row per CDR3 protein. The sample has around 550,000 distinct CDR3 sequences; about 26% are singletons. The TCR sequence derives from a human donor in good health (CMV status not recorded). Some clones in this sample may be carry-over from other donors' samples. V and J are TRBV7-2 and TRBJ1-1, with D unclear. Sequenced input: PBMCs. The DNA for the CDR3 is TGTGCCAGCAGCTTAGTACTGGTGGGCTTCACTGAAGCTTTCCTT. Its protein is CASSLVLVGFTEAFL.